A selection of T cell receptor beta chains follows, all from one sample in a study of CD8 T cells in ankylosing spondylitis. TCRdb redid the calling of the 5' RACE reads with MiXCR, one entry per CDR3 protein. The sample includes over 600,000 distinct CDR3 sequences, 15% to 20% seen only once; the top ten take over 15%. The material sequenced was blood, either unsorted or a sorted T cell fraction (not recorded which). All receptors come from a male donor with ankylosing spondylitis. Both conserved end residues are part of each CDR3. The order of the fields is CDR3 protein, CDR3 DNA, D gene, J gene, V gene, clone size. D genes are given only for firm matches. Clone size is given for some rows only: seen once, a few or many times, or a class if the clone is expanded.

CAISDYTDQYGYTF TGTGCCATCAGTGATTATACGGACCAGTATGGCTACACCTTC . TRBJ1-2 TRBV10-3 once
CASSPTGSAETQYF TGTGCCAGCAGCCCCACGGGATCGGCAGAGACCCAGTACTTC . TRBJ2-5 TRBV6-2/TRBV6-3 once
CSARDLEITGLNEQFF TGCAGTGCTAGAGATCTCGAGATTACCGGGTTAAATGAGCAGTTCTTC . TRBJ2-1 TRBV20-1 once
CASSLGYGSGYTF TGTGCCAGCAGCTTAGGTTACGGGTCCGGCTACACCTTC . TRBJ1-2 TRBV7-3 few
CASSQDPGPSVYNEQFF TGCGCCAGCAGCCAAGATCCAGGTCCGTCGGTATACAATGAGCAGTTCTTC . TRBJ2-1 TRBV4-1 .
CASSFSPAGDYGYTF TGTGCCAGCAGCTTTTCTCCGGCCGGCGACTATGGCTACACCTTC . TRBJ1-2 TRBV7-3 few
CASSERQGVSGYTF TGCGCCAGCAGTGAGCGGCAGGGAGTCAGTGGCTACACCTTC . TRBJ1-2 TRBV10-2 .
CSALDRYDYGYTF TGCAGTGCTTTGGACAGGTACGACTATGGCTACACCTTC TRBD1 TRBJ1-2 TRBV20-1 .
CASSYRRTTYEQYF TGTGCCAGCAGTTATAGGAGAACCACCTACGAGCAGTACTTC . TRBJ2-7 TRBV6-2/TRBV6-3 .
CASKSTGTSTGELFF TGTGCCAGCAAATCTACCGGGACTTCCACCGGGGAGCTGTTTTTT . TRBJ2-2 TRBV2 .
CASSLYGQSLDGYTF TGTGCCAGCAGTTTATATGGGCAGTCGTTGGATGGCTACACCTTC . TRBJ1-2 TRBV27 few
CASSQVAMSYNEQFF TGCGCCAGCAGCCAAGTAGCGATGTCCTACAATGAGCAGTTCTTC . TRBJ2-1 TRBV4-1 few
CASSAYRGASYGYTF TGTGCCAGCAGCGCATACAGGGGGGCCAGCTATGGCTACACCTTC TRBD1 TRBJ1-2 TRBV7-2 many
CASTRDYEQYF TGTGCCAGCACCAGGGATTACGAGCAGTACTTC . TRBJ2-7 TRBV7-9 .
CASSPPTGLRTDTQYF TGTGCCAGCAGTCCTCCGACAGGTTTACGCACAGATACGCAGTATTTT . TRBJ2-3 TRBV12-3/TRBV12-4 few
CASSRRGGSSSYEQYF TGTGCCAGCAGTCGAAGGGGGGGGTCCAGCTCCTACGAGCAGTACTTC . TRBJ2-7 TRBV12-3/TRBV12-4 few
CAISDGVRYNEQFF TGTGCCATCAGTGATGGGGTTAGGTACAATGAGCAGTTCTTC . TRBJ2-1 TRBV10-3 .
CASSQGTGLFWNQPQHF TGCGCCAGCAGCCAAGGGACAGGGTTGTTTTGGAATCAGCCCCAGCATTTT TRBD1 TRBJ1-5 TRBV4-1 many
CASSSYRGSGELFF TGTGCCAGCAGCTCCTACAGGGGGTCCGGGGAGCTGTTTTTT TRBD1 TRBJ2-2 TRBV7-9 few
CASSQVPSPSYNEQFF TGCGCCAGCAGCCAAGTCCCTAGCCCCTCCTACAATGAGCAGTTCTTC . TRBJ2-1 TRBV4-1 .
CSVVRGANTEAFF TGCAGCGTGGTCAGGGGGGCGAACACTGAAGCTTTCTTT TRBD1 TRBJ1-1 TRBV29-1 .
CASSSDSRSYEQYF TGTGCCAGCTCATCGGACAGTAGATCCTACGAGCAGTACTTC . TRBJ2-7 TRBV18 many
CASSQAQGTYGYTF TGTGCCAGCAGCCAAGCACAGGGGACCTATGGCTACACCTTC TRBD1 TRBJ1-2 TRBV3-1 .
CASSPIPGLAGSSYEQYF TGTGCCAGCAGCCCAATTCCCGGACTAGCGGGGAGCTCCTACGAGCAGTACTTC TRBD2 TRBJ2-7 TRBV11-1 few
CAISEGQGYNEKLFF TGTGCCATCAGTGAGGGACAGGGCTATAATGAAAAACTGTTTTTT TRBD1 TRBJ1-4 TRBV10-3 .
CSARPGGRAEQYF TGCAGTGCCAGGCCGGGCGGGAGGGCCGAGCAGTACTTC TRBD2 TRBJ2-7 TRBV20-1 few